Presented here are 27 T cell receptor beta chains from one specimen sequenced in a study of T cell repertoires in aging, cancer and after chemotherapy. Amplification of TCR beta used genomic DNA extracted from peripheral blood. Rearranged V-D-J TRB sequences were amplified with a mixed TRB-A/B primer pool. TCRdb reprocessed the multiplex PCR reads with MiXCR, giving one entry per CDR3 protein. This table has approximately 2,000 distinct CDR3 sequences, around 50% appearing once. Sequenced input: blood. All receptors derive from a human donor with a solid tumor.

This clonotype was recorded only once. The J gene is TRBJ2-1, the V gene TRBV15; D not resolved. The CDR3 totals 14 residues. V lost 1 base to trimming and J lost 6 bases, with 10 bases between them. Germline CDR1 is LNHNV and CDR2 is YYDKDF (reference sequence). CDR3 protein: CATSRVGRSNEQFF. CDR3 bases: TGTGCCACCAGCAGAGTGGGCAGAAGCAATGAGCAGTTCTTC. Looking up the rest from reference TRBV15 and TRBJ2-1 gives the full variable domain: DAMVIQNPRYQVTQFGKPVTLSCSQTLNHNVMYWYQQKSSQAPKLLFHYYDKDFNNEADTPDNFQSRRPNTSFCFLDIRSPGLGDTAMYLCATSRVGRSNEQFFGPGTRLTVL.

V usage is TRBV6-5 and J usage is TRBJ2-7, with TRBD1 matching 7 bases. J gave up 4 bases and V 5 bases, and 14 bases lay outside the gene matches. The CDR3 totals 16 residues. Germline V gene sequence: CDR1 MNHEY, CDR2 SVGAGI. The CDR3 DNA reads TGTGCCAGCAGTACTAATCCGGGACAGCTTCTTTACGAGCAGTACTTC. Translated, it gives CASSTNPGQLLYEQYF.

The chain links TRBV20-1 to TRBJ2-7; 10 positions match TRBD2. This CDR3 is built from 13 residues. J lost 5 bases, V lost 5 bases, and 6 bases had no gene match. The V gene's germline CDR1 is DFQATT and CDR2 SNEGSKA (reference sequence). The CDR3 region has the DNA TGCAGTGCTCAAGCGGGAGGGCTCGACGAGCAGTACTTC. Protein: CSAQAGGLDEQYF.

The rearrangement joins TRBV7-6 to TRBJ1-3, with 9 bases identical to TRBD1. The CDR3 has 17 amino acids. V trimming: 5 bases; J trimming: 4 bases; junction bases outside the gene matches: 12. Germline values: CDR1 SGHVS, CDR2 FNYEAQ. In DNA form, the CDR3 reads TGTGCCAGCAGCCACCGGACAGGGGCAACGGGAGGAAACACCATATATTTT. Translation gives CASSHRTGATGGNTIYF.

The chain is built from TRBV18 and TRBJ2-7; TRBD2 might be the D (7 bases). Germline V gene sequence: CDR1 KGHSH, CDR2 LQKENI. Trimming removed 0 bases at V and 2 bases at J, with 11 bases between. The CDR3 length is 15 residues. The CDR3 DNA follows: TGTGCCAGCTCACCACCGGGGGGGGCGACCTACGAGCAGTACTTC. Encoded protein: CASSPPGGATYEQYF.

This chain connects TRBV6-1 to TRBJ2-1; 7 positions agree with TRBD2. This CDR3 region has 15 residues. CDR1 and CDR2 (germline): MNHNS, SASEGT. Unmatched junction bases numbered 11, after V lost 5 bases and J lost 7 bases. The DNA of the CDR3 is TGTGCCAGCAGTCCTTGGGGAGGGCATGGGAATGAGCAGTTCTTC. Its translation is CASSPWGGHGNEQFF.

J is TRBJ1-1 and V is TRBV6-1, with D possibly TRBD1 on 6 matching bases. The V and J ends lost 6 bases and 6 bases respectively, with 8 bases between them. CDR3 length: 11 residues. CDR1 and CDR2 from the germline V gene are MNHNS and SASEGT. CDR3 bases: TGTGCCAGCAGATGGACAGCTGAAGCTTTCTTT. Translation gives CASRWTAEAFF.

The chain couples TRBV7-2 to TRBJ1-2; D unresolved. Trimming took off 1 base at V and 3 bases at J, with 3 bases between the two ends. This CDR3 has 12 amino acids. Germline V gives CDR1 SGHTA, CDR2 FQGNSA. The CDR3 region has the DNA TGTGCCAGCAGCTTAGACTACTATGGCTACACCTTC. This gives the protein CASSLDYYGYTF.

V gene TRBV15 combines with J gene TRBJ2-2; the D call may be TRBD1 or TRBD2 (6 bases each). Per the germline V gene, CDR1 is LNHNV and CDR2 is YYDKDF (reference sequence). CDR3 length: 15 residues. Trimming stripped 6 bases from V and 4 bases from J, with 15 bases between. CDR3 amino acids: CATRSTGAGTGELFF. CDR3 DNA: TGTGCCACCAGGAGTACGGGGGCGGGCACCGGGGAGCTGTTTTTT.

This clonotype is large (0.1 to 1%) by share. The chain combines TRBV30 with TRBJ1-2; the D is unclear. The CDR3 contains 13 residues. With 5 bases removed from V and 2 bases from J, the gap between germline ends came to 12 bases. Germline CDR1 reads GTSNPN; CDR2 reads SVGIG (reference sequence). In nucleotides, the CDR3 is TGTGCCTGGTCCGTCCTCCTAAACTATGGCTACACCTTC. It codes for CAWSVLLNYGYTF.

This clonotype turned up a few times. J is TRBJ2-4 and V is TRBV20-1; D remains unclear. Germline values: CDR1 DFQATT, CDR2 SNEGSKA (reference sequence). V was shortened by 3 bases and J by 5 bases, with 5 bases between the two germline ends. The CDR3 consists of 11 residues. CDR3 protein: CSASPQNIQYF. The DNA of the CDR3 is TGCAGTGCTAGCCCACAAAACATTCAGTACTTC.

This clonotype turned up a few times. CDR3 residues: CASTNRGLAGHNNEQFF. DNA for the CDR3: TGTGCCAGCACCAACCGCGGACTAGCGGGACATAACAATGAGCAGTTCTTC. This chain connects TRBV6-6 to TRBJ2-1, with 12 bases aligning to TRBD2. CDR3 length equals 17 residues. Trimming removed 7 bases from V and 5 bases from J; junction bases left unmatched: 12. Germline V gene data show CDR1 as MNHNY and CDR2 as SVGAGI (reference sequence).

The chain links TRBV20-1 to TRBJ2-3; 7 nucleotides line up with TRBD1. Germline V gene data show CDR1 as DFQATT and CDR2 as SNEGSKA (reference sequence). The junction had 10 bases not matched to a gene; V was cut back by 0 bases and J by 4 bases. The CDR3 spans 16 residues. The CDR3 DNA is TGCAGTGCTAGAGATTTGGGAAGGGGGCTGGCAGATACGCAGTATTTT. Protein product: CSARDLGRGLADTQYF.

This sequence joins TRBV12-3 or TRBV12-4 and TRBJ2-1, with 9 bases matching TRBD2. The CDR3 loop spans 17 amino acids. V lost 5 bases, J lost 6 bases, and 14 bases stayed unmatched. The CDR3 nucleotides read TGTGCCAGCAGTGAACCCCCATCTAGCGGGATGGGCAATGAGCAGTTCTTC. It translates to CASSEPPSSGMGNEQFF.

This clonotype was counted between two and nine times. The V call is TRBV7-9, the J call TRBJ2-7; 8 nucleotides match TRBD2. Germline V gene data show CDR1 as SEHNR and CDR2 as FQNEAQ (reference sequence). V trimming: 5 bases; J trimming: 3 bases; junction bases outside the gene matches: 6. The CDR3 is 14 residues long. Here the CDR3 reads CASSPTGGGYEQYF. CDR3 in DNA: TGTGCCAGCAGCCCTACGGGAGGGGGCTACGAGCAGTACTTC.

This clonotype was counted a few times. The chain recombines TRBV7-9 with TRBJ1-1; tentatively, D is TRBD1 (5 bases). Trimming took 1 base from V and 4 from J, leaving 10 bases between them. CDR3 length: 14 residues. Germline CDR1 is SEHNR and CDR2 is FQNEAQ (reference sequence). The CDR3, as DNA: TGTGCCAGCAGCTTAGTGCGGGGCAGCACTGAAGCTTTCTTT. As protein: CASSLVRGSTEAFF.

The rearrangement uses TRBV7-9 and TRBJ2-1, with unresolved D. CDR1 SEHNR and CDR2 FQNEAQ come from the germline V gene (reference sequence). This CDR3 contains 14 residues. V gave up 5 bases and J gave up 7 bases, with 15 bases separating them. The CDR3 loop is CASSHPMSRNEQFF. The DNA of the CDR3 is TGTGCCAGCAGCCATCCTATGTCCCGGAATGAGCAGTTCTTC.

The chain is built from TRBV29-1 and TRBJ2-1; D gene ambiguous. Trimming shortened V by 5 bases and J by 6 bases, and 14 bases separated the two germline ends. Germline V CDR1 and CDR2: SQVTM, ANQGSEA. This CDR3 comprises 13 residues. The CDR3 is CSVSLRAGNEQFF. The CDR3 nucleotides read TGCAGCGTTTCGCTCCGGGCCGGCAATGAGCAGTTCTTC.

The V and J genes are TRBV12-3 or TRBV12-4 and TRBJ1-2; 9 bases are a match to TRBD1. This CDR3 is built from 16 residues. V lost 6 bases to trimming and J lost 7 bases; unmatched junction nucleotides: 15. The CDR3 DNA reads as TGTGCCAGCAGCCCAACGGGACAGGGTATTTTGGGTGGCTACACCTTC. Translated, it gives CASSPTGQGILGGYTF.

V is TRBV20-1 and J is TRBJ2-1; maybe TRBD2 (5 bases). Looked up from germline, CDR1 is DFQATT and CDR2 is SNEGSKA (reference sequence). CDR3 length: 12 residues. Trimming pared 4 bases from V and 8 bases from J, leaving 12 bases between. The CDR3 region has the DNA TGCAGTGCTACGGCTAGCACAGATGAGCAGTTCTTC. Protein sequence: CSATASTDEQFF.

The rearrangement links TRBV7-9 to TRBJ2-3; TRBD2 agrees at 11 bases. CDR3 length: 15 amino acids. The junction had 4 bases not matched to a gene; V was cut back by 6 bases and J by 2 bases. Germline V gene sequence: CDR1 SEHNR, CDR2 FQNEAQ (reference sequence). CDR3 region: CASRLLAGVTDTQYF. The CDR3, as DNA: TGTGCCAGCAGATTACTAGCGGGAGTCACAGATACGCAGTATTTT. Full variable domain (remainder filled in from reference TRBV7-9 and TRBJ2-3): DTGVSQNPRHKITKRGQNVTFRCDPISEHNRLYWYRQTLGQGPEFLTYFQNEAQLEKSRLLSDRFSAERPKGSFSTLEIQRTEQGDSAMYLCASRLLAGVTDTQYFGPGTRLTVL.

The chain uses TRBV6-5 and TRBJ2-2, with D unresolved. Germline CDR1 and CDR2: MNHEY and SVGAGI. The CDR3 totals 12 residues. V was shortened by 4 bases and J by 3 bases, with 3 bases between the two germline ends. The CDR3 DNA is TGTGCCAGCAGTTTAGACACCGGGGAGCTGTTTTTT. Its protein product is CASSLDTGELFF.

This clonotype was observed once. The chain combines TRBV18 with TRBJ2-7, with no clear D. Trimming left V 2 bases short and J 1 base short, with 12 bases between. The CDR3 runs to 15 residues. Germline lookup yields CDR1 KGHSH and CDR2 LQKENI. The CDR3 nucleotides are TGTGCCAGCTCACCAAAGATCGACAAGTCCTACGAGCAGTACTTC. It encodes CASSPKIDKSYEQYF.

CDR3 coding DNA: TGTGCCAGCAGCTCTGTCGGGACAGGGCCTGGGGAGACCCAGTACTTC. Amino acids: CASSSVGTGPGETQYF. The chain couples TRBV7-2 to TRBJ2-5, with 9 bases aligning to TRBD1. The germline gives CDR1 SGHTA, CDR2 FQGNSA. The V segment lost 4 bases and the J segment 5 bases; nucleotides outside the gene matches: 11. This CDR3 spans 16 amino acids.

The chain is built from TRBV30 and TRBJ1-6, with D possibly being TRBD1 (5 bases). V was clipped by 5 bases and J by 7 bases, with 9 bases between them. CDR3 length: 12 amino acids. Germline assignment: CDR1 GTSNPN and CDR2 SVGIG (reference sequence). The CDR3 coding sequence is TGTGCCTGGGGGGACCTAAATTCACCCCTCCACTTT. Protein sequence: CAWGDLNSPLHF.

In DNA form, the CDR3 reads TGTGCCAGCAGTTACACAGAAACCTACGAGCAGTACTTC. Translated: CASSYTETYEQYF. The J gene is TRBJ2-7, the V gene TRBV6-6; no clear D. Trimming left V 2 bases short and J 2 bases short, with 7 bases between. There are 13 residues in the CDR3. CDR1 is MNHNY and CDR2 is SVGAGI in the germline V gene (reference sequence).

The sample holds a few counts of this clonotype. This chain connects TRBV30 to TRBJ2-3; the D gene is possibly TRBD1 (6 bases). V lost 8 bases, J lost 1 base, and 13 bases lay in between. Germline CDR1 reads GTSNPN; CDR2 reads SVGIG (reference sequence). This CDR3 contains 13 residues. The CDR3 nucleotides are TGTGCCGAACAGGGTATCGGCACAGATACGCAGTATTTT. This encodes CAEQGIGTDTQYF.